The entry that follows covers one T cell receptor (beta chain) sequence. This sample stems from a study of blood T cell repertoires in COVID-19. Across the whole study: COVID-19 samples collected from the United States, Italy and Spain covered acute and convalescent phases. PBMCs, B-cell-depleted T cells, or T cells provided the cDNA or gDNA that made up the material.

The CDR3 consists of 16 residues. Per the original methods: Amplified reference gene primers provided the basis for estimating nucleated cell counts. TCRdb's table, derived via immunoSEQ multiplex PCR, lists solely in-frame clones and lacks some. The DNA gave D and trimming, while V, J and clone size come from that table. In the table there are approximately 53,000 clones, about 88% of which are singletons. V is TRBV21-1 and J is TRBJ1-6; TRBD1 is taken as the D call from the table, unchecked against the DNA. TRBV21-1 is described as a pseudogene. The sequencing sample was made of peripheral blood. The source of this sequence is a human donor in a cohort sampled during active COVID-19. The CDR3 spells CASSPGTGTGESPLHF. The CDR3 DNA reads TGTGCCAGCAGCCCTGGAACCGGGACAGGGGAATCACCCCTCCACTTT.